One TCR beta chain is described in this entry. Using its own MiXCR run on the RT-PCR reads, TCRdb lists one record per CDR3 protein. In the table there are hundreds of thousands of distinct CDR3 sequences, approximately 14% of which are singletons. The CDR3 is made up of 15 amino acids. Trimming took 3 bases from V and 0 from J, leaving 12 bases between them. Germline CDR1 and CDR2: SGHTA and FQGNSA. This chain joins TRBV7-2 and TRBJ2-7; D may correspond to TRBD1 or TRBD2 (5 bases each). This clonotype was obtained from a female donor in good health, serving as a healthy control. The sequencing sample was made of memory CD4+ T cells from blood. The CDR3 reads CASSFGGDSSYEQYF. The CDR3 coding sequence is TGTGCCAGCAGCTTTGGGGGAGATAGCTCCTACGAGCAGTACTTC.